These T cell receptor beta chains were read from a single sample in a study of blood T cell repertoires in COVID-19. Produced via immunoSEQ multiplex PCR; TCRdb's table is partial and in-frame only. The sample records tens of thousands of clones, 70% to 90% being singletons. Input material: peripheral blood. These receptors all stem from a man between 65 and 85 years old with acute or convalescent COVID-19. CDR3s leave out the opening cysteine and the closing phenylalanine or tryptophan. Fields, in order: J gene, V gene, CDR3 protein.

TRBJ1-1 TRBV6-5 ASSYAGKTTEAF
TRBJ2-1 TRBV27 ASSLIGTSLYNEQF
TRBJ2-2 TRBV18 ASSPLGQGNTGELF
TRBJ2-1 TRBV7-3 ASRPDGYNEQF
TRBJ1-2 TRBV5-6 ASSLGRSSYGYT
TRBJ1-3 TRBV7-2 ASSLRDPRSGNTIY
TRBJ2-1 TRBV29-1 SALTGGNNEQF
TRBJ1-2 TRBV30 AWRTGTAQRSYGYT
TRBJ2-3 TRBV11-2 ASSTGLAGFTDTQY
TRBJ1-5 TRBV19 ASSMERGQVFRPQH
TRBJ2-2 TRBV5-1 ATSRGGAGELF
TRBJ1-4 TRBV9 ASSVDSTYEKLF
TRBJ2-7 TRBV5-1 ASSPGTGQGEQY
TRBJ2-1 TRBV10-1 ASSIGVNEQF
TRBJ1-5 TRBV6-2/TRBV6-3 ASSSRPTTGISNQPQH
TRBJ2-5 TRBV5-1 ASSLLLAGQETQY
TRBJ1-5 TRBV5-8 ASSIRTELGQPQH
TRBJ2-1 TRBV9 ASSVRGGEQF
TRBJ1-1 TRBV19 ASSVYGYTEAF
TRBJ2-4 TRBV18 ASSPKGQGNIQY
TRBJ1-4 TRBV3-1/TRBV3-2 ASSQVGQRLF
TRBJ2-2 TRBV7-2 ASSLVGASTGELF
TRBJ2-1 TRBV27 ASSRTGGYNEQF
TRBJ2-1 TRBV13 ASSGGYRTRSHNEQF
TRBJ1-4 TRBV7-2 ASSIHPGQGGYEKLF
TRBJ2-1 TRBV9 ASSLTGEYYNEQF